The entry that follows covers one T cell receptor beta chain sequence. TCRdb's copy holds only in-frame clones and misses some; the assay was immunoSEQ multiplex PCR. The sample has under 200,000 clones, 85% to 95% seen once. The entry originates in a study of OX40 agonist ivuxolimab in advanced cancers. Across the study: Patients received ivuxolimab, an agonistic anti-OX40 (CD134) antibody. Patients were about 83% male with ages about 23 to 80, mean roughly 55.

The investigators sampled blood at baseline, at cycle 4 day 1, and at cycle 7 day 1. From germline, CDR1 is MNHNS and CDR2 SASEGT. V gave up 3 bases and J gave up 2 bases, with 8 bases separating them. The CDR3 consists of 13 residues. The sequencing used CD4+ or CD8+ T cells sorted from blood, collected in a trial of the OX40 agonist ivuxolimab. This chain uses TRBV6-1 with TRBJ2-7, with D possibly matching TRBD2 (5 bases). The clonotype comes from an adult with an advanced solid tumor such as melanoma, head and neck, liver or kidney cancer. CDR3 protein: CASSESGTYEQYF. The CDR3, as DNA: TGTGCCAGCAGTGAGTCGGGGACCTACGAGCAGTACTTC.